This TCR beta chain was identified during a study of blood T cell repertoires in COVID-19. This CDR3 spans 16 amino acids. Germline V gives CDR1 MGHRA, CDR2 YSYEKL. V shed 1 base, J shed 8 bases, and the junction held 9 bases outside the gene matches. Profiled with immunoSEQ multiplex PCR; TCRdb holds only in-frame clones, not every one. The sample comprises around 230,000 clones, 80% to 90% of which are singletons, and about 9% rests with the top ten. The chain couples TRBV4-1 to TRBJ2-1; 9 bases map to TRBD2. The origin of this receptor is a man in his forties or fifties who had recovered from COVID-19. Material for sequencing was PBMCs or T cells enriched from blood (not recorded which). The CDR3 DNA reads TGCGCCAGCAGCCAAGCGATAGCGGGGGCACTTTATGAGCAGTTCTTC. This codes for CASSQAIAGALYEQFF.